These 26 T cell receptor beta chains were all obtained from the same sample, sequenced in a study of identical twins. One entry per CDR3 protein results from TCRdb running MiXCR on the 5' RACE reads. The sample comprises 500,000 to 600,000 distinct CDR3 sequences, roughly 21% of which are singletons, and under 0.95% rests with the top ten. Another study also made use of these data, one on T cells expressing NK-cell markers.

Material for sequencing was CD4+ T cells sorted from blood. All receptors come from a woman aged 18-29 years in good health.

The chain couples TRBV7-8 to TRBJ2-1, with 8 bases matching TRBD1. From germline, CDR1 is SGHVS and CDR2 FQNEAQ. V dropped 10 bases and J dropped 1; count of bases not matched to a gene: 9. CDR3 length: 15 residues. DNA for the CDR3: TGTGCCAACAACCCATACAGGGGGTCCTACAATGAGCAGTTCTTC. Encoded protein: CANNPYRGSYNEQFF.

This chain uses TRBV4-1 with TRBJ2-5; TRBD1 might be the D (6 bases). CDR1 is MGHRA, CDR2 YSYEKL, per germline. The CDR3 has 15 residues. The ends were cut back, 4 bases at V and 2 bases at J, with 14 bases in the middle. The DNA of the CDR3 is TGCGCCAGCAGCCCCCGGATAGGGGGTCAAGAGACCCAGTACTTC. It specifies CASSPRIGGQETQYF.

The chain has TRBV28 and TRBJ2-6; unclear D gene. Between the trimmed V and J ends, which lost 4 bases and 2 bases, there was a span of 9 bases. CDR1 is MDHEN and CDR2 is SYDVKM in the germline V gene. CDR3 length equals 15 residues. The CDR3 bases are TGTGCCAGCAGTTCGATAGAGGCTGGGGCCAACGTCCTGACTTTC. It encodes CASSSIEAGANVLTF.

The rearrangement uses TRBV5-5 and TRBJ1-5; the D is unclear. The CDR3 has 15 amino acids. Germline loops: CDR1 SGHKS, CDR2 YYEKEE (reference sequence). Trimming removed 3 bases from V and 4 bases from J, with 14 bases in between. The CDR3 loop reads CASSWRVIENQPQHF. The CDR3 nucleotides are TGTGCCAGCAGCTGGCGGGTCATAGAAAATCAGCCCCAGCATTTT.

This clonotype was seen more than once but under ten times. V and J are TRBV6-2 or TRBV6-3 and TRBJ2-3, with a weak D call TRBD2 (6 bases). Per the germline V gene, CDR1 is MNHEY and CDR2 is SVGEGT. This CDR3 is 13 amino acids long. Trimming took off 7 bases at V and 4 bases at J, with 12 bases between the two ends. The CDR3 DNA follows: TGTGCCAGCAAGTTGGGCGGGGCAGATACGCAGTATTTT. It codes for CASKLGGADTQYF.

This clonotype was seen only a few times. V usage is TRBV12-3 or TRBV12-4 and J usage is TRBJ2-3; D possibly uses TRBD1 or TRBD2 (5 bases each). This CDR3 is 12 amino acids long. Trimming pared 6 bases from V and 7 bases from J, leaving 11 bases between. The CDR3 is CASSRDAYTQYF. As DNA, the CDR3 is TGTGCCAGCAGCCGGGACGCATATACGCAGTATTTT.

The chain links TRBV19 to TRBJ2-2; the D gene is possibly TRBD2 (5 bases). The germline V gene has CDR1 LNHDA and CDR2 SQIVND (reference sequence). The CDR3 length is 17 residues. V gave up 1 base and J gave up 0 bases, with 12 bases separating them. CDR3 loop: CASSIGAGETNTGELFF. DNA of the CDR3: TGTGCCAGTAGTATAGGGGCCGGGGAAACGAACACCGGGGAGCTGTTTTTT.

The chain couples TRBV6-1 to TRBJ2-7; 8 positions agree with TRBD1. The V gene's germline CDR1 is MNHNS and CDR2 SASEGT. After removal of 4 bases from V and 4 bases from J, the junction contained 3 bases not matched to a gene. CDR3 length: 13 amino acids. The CDR3 DNA reads TGTGCCAGCAGTGCCGGGGACAGGTACGAGCAGTACTTC. As protein: CASSAGDRYEQYF.

The chain combines TRBV6-5 with TRBJ2-7; the D gene could be TRBD1 or TRBD2 (5 bases each). CDR3 size: 13 residues. Trimming took 4 bases from V and 4 from J, leaving 11 bases between them. Looked up from germline, CDR1 is MNHEY and CDR2 is SVGAGI. The CDR3 sequence: CASSWGWMYEQYF. The CDR3 DNA reads as TGTGCCAGCAGTTGGGGGTGGATGTACGAGCAGTACTTC.

This clonotype was seen only a few times. This chain connects TRBV2 to TRBJ2-1; 14 positions agree with TRBD2. CDR1 is SNHLY and CDR2 is FYNNEI in the germline V gene. With 6 bases clipped from V and 16 bases from J, the junction kept 8 bases outside the gene matches. This CDR3 has 13 residues. The CDR3 protein is CASRGLAGVLRFF. The CDR3 DNA is TGTGCCAGCAGGGGACTAGCGGGAGTTCTCCGCTTCTTC.

The chain couples TRBV7-9 to TRBJ2-1, with 7 bases fitting TRBD2. Germline V lookup: CDR1 SEHNR, CDR2 FQNEAQ (reference sequence). Losses at the gene ends were 4 bases for V and 0 bases for J; bases not matched to a gene: 9. There are 17 residues in the CDR3. This chain's CDR3 is CASSSYWGGSSYNEQFF. Written as DNA, the CDR3 is TGTGCCAGCAGCTCCTATTGGGGGGGGAGCTCCTACAATGAGCAGTTCTTC.

This clonotype has a handful of counts. The V and J genes are TRBV7-2 and TRBJ2-1; weak D call: TRBD2 (5 bases). The CDR3 length is 13 residues. The V end lost 1 base, the J end lost 15 bases, and 16 bases lay between the germline ends. Germline V gives CDR1 SGHTA, CDR2 FQGNSA. The CDR3 DNA reads TGTGCCAGCAGCTTAGAGCGGCAGACAAAAGGGTTCTTC. Encoded protein: CASSLERQTKGFF. Full variable domain (outside the CDR3, taken from reference TRBV7-2 and TRBJ2-1): GAGVSQSPSNKVTEKGKDVELRCDPISGHTALYWYRQSLGQGLEFLIYFQGNSAPDKSGLPSDRFSAERTGGSVSTLTIQRTQQEDSAVYLCASSLERQTKGFFGPGTRLTVL.

There are a few counts of this clonotype. The chain uses TRBV25-1 and TRBJ1-4; 7 nucleotides agree with TRBD1. V lost 6 bases and J lost 8; bases outside the gene matches: 6. The CDR3 covers 13 residues. Per germline, CDR1 MGHDK and CDR2 SYGVNS. CDR3 bases: TGTGCCAGCAGGGACAGGAGAGGCGAAAAACTGTTTTTT. Residues: CASRDRRGEKLFF.

This clonotype was picked up a small number of times. The gene calls are TRBV6-5 and TRBJ2-1, with 7 bases fitting TRBD2. Germline CDR1 reads MNHEY; CDR2 reads SVGAGI. V shed 3 bases and J 3 bases; nucleotides not matched to a gene: 14. This CDR3 has 18 amino acids. Here the CDR3 reads CASSYGRGTPQIYNEQFF. Written as DNA, the CDR3 is TGTGCCAGCAGTTATGGGAGGGGCACACCCCAAATCTACAATGAGCAGTTCTTC.

This clonotype was seen more than once but under ten times. The V and J genes are TRBV20-1 and TRBJ2-1; possibly TRBD1 for D (5 bases). The germline V and J ends were trimmed by 6 bases and 8 bases, with 20 bases remaining between them. This CDR3 contains 14 residues. CDR1 and CDR2 from the germline V gene are DFQATT and SNEGSKA (reference sequence). CDR3 protein: CSALPGIPRHEQFF. The CDR3 coding sequence is TGCAGTGCCCTCCCAGGGATACCGCGGCATGAGCAGTTCTTC.

The CDR3 DNA sequence: TGCAGTGCTGGATCTTCAAGGGCGGAGACCCAGTACTTC. It encodes CSAGSSRAETQYF. The chain links TRBV20-1 to TRBJ2-5, with no clear D. Looked up from germline, CDR1 is DFQATT and CDR2 is SNEGSKA (reference sequence). V shed 5 bases and J shed 5 bases, with 15 bases lying between them. This CDR3 comprises 13 residues.

The V call is TRBV5-1, the J call TRBJ1-1; TRBD1 is a possible D gene (5 bases). In germline, CDR1 is SGHRS, CDR2 YFSETQ. The CDR3 consists of 15 residues. Trimming took 5 bases from V and 5 from J, leaving 19 bases between them. This CDR3 is CASRPVGGVGTEAFF. CDR3 sequence (DNA): TGCGCCAGCAGACCAGTCGGAGGGGTGGGAACTGAAGCTTTCTTT.

V gene TRBV12-3 or TRBV12-4 combines with J gene TRBJ2-4, with D possibly TRBD2 on 6 matching bases. The ends were cut back, 5 bases at V and 8 bases at J, with 10 bases in the middle. CDR3 length: 12 residues. The CDR3 bases are TGTGCCAGCAGTCAGGCTAGCGACATTCAGTACTTC. As protein: CASSQASDIQYF.

This clonotype turned up a few times. The chain combines TRBV29-1 with TRBJ2-1; D call uncertain. The ends were cut back, 6 bases at V and 2 bases at J, with 11 bases in the middle. In germline, CDR1 is SQVTM, CDR2 ANQGSEA. This CDR3 contains 13 residues. The CDR3 protein is CSVGKRTYNEQFF. DNA for the CDR3: TGCAGCGTGGGGAAGCGAACCTACAATGAGCAGTTCTTC.

V is TRBV20-1 and J is TRBJ2-1, with 13 bases aligning to TRBD2. The CDR3 has 16 amino acids. The V gene end was trimmed by 5 bases and the J gene end by 4 bases; junction bases not matched to a gene: 8. The V gene's germline CDR1 is DFQATT and CDR2 SNEGSKA (reference sequence). The CDR3 region is CSAPNLLAGGYNEQFF. Written as DNA, the CDR3 is TGCAGTGCTCCGAACCTACTAGCGGGAGGGTACAATGAGCAGTTCTTC.

About this clonotype itself: Germline and junction disagree at one end, which may indicate a read error. This chain connects TRBV3-1 to TRBJ2-1; D unresolved. CDR1 is LGHDT and CDR2 is YNNKEL in the germline V gene (reference sequence). This CDR3 contains 12 residues. In nucleotides, the CDR3 is TGTGCCAGCACCCAATGGGAAGGTGAGCAGTTCTTC. Protein product: CASTQWEGEQFF.

This rearrangement joins TRBV7-8 to TRBJ2-3; no clear D. Germline CDR1 reads SGHVS; CDR2 reads FQNEAQ. The V gene lost 2 bases and the J gene lost 5 bases, with 5 bases spanning the gap. The CDR3 extends over 12 amino acids. The CDR3 here is CASSLMLDTQYF. The CDR3 region has the DNA TGTGCCAGCAGCTTAATGTTAGATACGCAGTATTTT.

V and J are TRBV12-5 and TRBJ2-7; D is unclear. The V end lost 0 bases, the J end lost 7 bases, and 13 bases lay between the germline ends. The CDR3 extends over 14 amino acids. Germline assignment: CDR1 LGHNT and CDR2 FRNRAP. This chain's CDR3 is CASGLVPNRQEQYF. CDR3 nucleotide sequence: TGTGCTAGTGGTTTGGTACCAAATCGTCAGGAGCAGTACTTC. Complete variable domain (other parts from reference TRBV12-5 and TRBJ2-7): DARVTQTPRHKVTEMGQEVTMRCQPILGHNTVFWYRQTMMQGLELLAYFRNRAPLDDSGMPKDRFSAEMPDATLATLKIQPSEPRDSAVYFCASGLVPNRQEQYFGPGTRLTVT.

This clonotype was counted a few times. The rearrangement uses TRBV7-9 and TRBJ1-1; D call uncertain. Trimming stripped 3 bases from V and 4 bases from J, with 9 bases between. The CDR3 has 13 amino acids. In germline, CDR1 is SEHNR, CDR2 FQNEAQ (reference sequence). The CDR3 DNA sequence: TGTGCCAGCAGCTTTTTCGGGAGCACTGAAGCTTTCTTT. Its translation: CASSFFGSTEAFF.

This clonotype occurred many times. The chain is built from TRBV20-1 and TRBJ1-2, with a weak D call TRBD1 (6 bases). This CDR3 is 14 amino acids long. V lost 0 bases to trimming and J lost 5 bases, with 13 bases between them. The V gene's germline CDR1 is DFQATT and CDR2 SNEGSKA (reference sequence). In nucleotides, the CDR3 is TGCAGTGCTAGAGAGGTGGAAAGGGGGTATGGCTACACCTTC. This codes for CSAREVERGYGYTF.

This chain links TRBV11-2 with TRBJ2-1, with TRBD2 identical over 9 bases. Germline V gene lookup returns CDR1 SGHAT and CDR2 FQNNGV. The junction had 12 bases not matched to a gene; V was cut back by 2 bases and J by 4 bases. The CDR3 sequence is 18 residues long. The CDR3 sequence: CASSLKVWASGTYNEQFF. In nucleotides, the CDR3 is TGTGCCAGCAGCTTAAAGGTGTGGGCTAGCGGGACATACAATGAGCAGTTCTTC. The complete variable domain, with remaining parts taken from reference TRBV11-2 and TRBJ2-1, reads EAGVAQSPRYKIIEKRQSVAFWCNPISGHATLYWYQQILGQGPKLLIQFQNNGVVDDSQLPKDRFSAERLKGVDSTLKIQPAKLEDSAVYLCASSLKVWASGTYNEQFFGPGTRLTVL.